The TCR beta chain under discussion was sequenced for a study of cytomegalovirus exposure and HLA in healthy donors listed by TCRdb under 2017. Turning to the overall study: According to an earlier analysis of a few hundred of the donors, about 180 million T cells yielded roughly 110 million unique TCR beta sequences and approximately 280 Gb of sequence data. HLA typing covered class I and class II loci at four-digit resolution. Typing coverage varied by locus: roughly 620-640 donors for A, B, C, DRB1 and DQB1; approximately 500 for DQA1; more than 600 for DPA1; around 450 for DPB1. An earlier analysis of roughly 600 of the donors used high-throughput TCR beta sequencing to judge whether each TCR beta V gene segment behaved as functional or pseudogenic. In a later genetic analysis, genome-wide SNP genotypes for about 65% of the 666 donors were used, and that subset was treated as a discovery cohort. Because of strong linkage in the cohort, 5 or 6 DR-DQ haplotypes were treated as single units for association and clustering. The later analysis used no new phenotypic data to find candidate immune exposures, relying instead on TCR beta sequences and their occurrence across donors. Among some 400 genotyped donors of the cohort, an average of approximately 240,000 unique TCR beta nucleotide sequences were sequenced per donor, around 20% of them non-productive. Besides the first cohort of hundreds of subjects, a separate validation cohort made up of some 110 different subjects was used. To study patterns of TCR occurrence, a later analysis re-analyzed previously published TCR beta repertoires from around 660 donors and added high-resolution HLA genotyping. The aim of the study was to test whether cataloging public T cell receptors could identify signatures of past pathogen exposure. Of the 300 to 450 genotyped donors, roughly 80% were placed in the genetic ancestry cluster associated with self-reported Caucasian donors. All discovery cohort repertoires had been generated on a single sequencing platform. Using immunosequencing, the study profiled T cell repertoires from 550 to 750 subjects and related those repertoires to cytomegalovirus serostatus. Donor age, sex, ethnicity and CMV serostatus were collected together with the repertoire data. The study combined high-throughput TCR immunosequencing, statistical association of individual TCRs with disease status, and machine learning to predict cytomegalovirus infection status. Approximately 330 gigabases of sequencing data and 70 million to 95 million unique TCR sequences made up an early release that covered approximately 650 HLA-typed donors. The paper's findings and limits, for the study overall: A further reported finding was that TCR beta sequences accurately predicted the HLA-A and HLA-B alleles for most subjects in the first cohort. An earlier analysis of around 540 of the donors showed that most TCR beta V segments appeared in productive rearrangements either about 90% or about 30% of the time, which broadly matched IMGT annotations. According to a later analysis, TCR association rates differed among HLA loci, with DRB1 alleles showing the most associated TCRs and HLA-C alleles showing the fewest. A group of highly shared sequence variants was considered likely to be a technical artifact of the sequencing pipeline. The classifier was reported to diagnose cytomegalovirus status with high specificity and sensitivity in both the original cohort and the validation cohort. In vitro tests confirmed that three of the cytomegalovirus-associated TCR beta chains recognize cytomegalovirus antigens. The cohort was sequenced for TCR beta chains only, and without alpha or paired-chain data the features that could be detected were limited. A total of around 150 TCR beta chains were listed by the study as associated with cytomegalovirus. Most TCR sequences were observed very rarely across donors, whereas some public TCRs were present in many individuals. A later analysis reported that several top co-occurrence clusters appeared linked to parvovirus B19, influenza, CMV and Epstein-Barr virus. In a later genetic analysis, a missense DCLRE1C variant was associated with V-gene and J-gene trimming of TCR beta chains, and the association was replicated in an independent cohort. According to a later genetic analysis, donors in an Asian-associated ancestry cluster had fewer N-insertions in productive TCRs than the roughly 700-donor mean. Correlated functional status among segregating V segments might reflect linkage disequilibrium, but an unknown experimental factor could not be ruled out. It was suggested by the authors that the approach could potentially be generalized to other disease states and immunological phenotypes. Assigning TCR associations to individual alleles was difficult when HLA alleles, especially DR and DQ, strongly co-occurred. Immune exposure information for the cohort was limited to CMV serostatus. A later analysis found that most CMV-associated TCR beta chains appeared HLA-restricted, with HLA associations seemingly driven largely by CMV exposure. The 87-base-pair reads could not distinguish some IMGT-functional V segments, including TRBV6-2 and TRBV6-3, so those segments were excluded. A later analysis found that HLA-associated TCR beta chains were more clonally expanded and had lower generation probabilities than equally common non-associated chains. Because some donors lacked HLA typing at each locus, the association tests relied only on the typed subset. At a false discovery rate of 0.05, a later analysis linked around 15,000 TCR beta sequences to specific HLA alleles. The earlier analysis of nearly 600 of the donors excluded roughly 17 rarely observed V segments, including chromosome 9 orphons, because counts were too low. Sequencing depth was assumed to be roughly uniform across donors in the presence/absence analyses, though that assumption may not hold.

The cohort consisted of hundreds of healthy bone marrow donors. At the time of sampling, every cohort member was nominally healthy, though immune exposures that went unrecorded were likely present. The donor was CMV seronegative and belonged to the group of over 350 seronegative cohort members. A peripheral blood sample was collected from each donor, and TCR beta sequencing was performed on peripheral blood mononuclear cells. Genomic DNA extraction from the blood cell samples was performed with the Qiagen DNeasy Blood Extraction Kit. Based on the germline V gene, the CDR1 and CDR2 sequences are MNHEY and SVGAGI. V sheds 6 bases and J sheds 11 bases, leaving 13 bases between their ends. The CDR3 spans 11 residues, from the cysteine through the phenylalanine. Here the CDR3 DNA is all that survives: 33 bases in frame from base 1. As to this clone: No antigen is known for it. Per-nucleotide qualities are absent, and no much larger clonotype sits a single base away.

The method was the immunoSEQ multiplex PCR assay. The multiplex PCR relied on a mix of 60 forward primers for TCR Vbeta segments and 13 reverse primers for TCR Jbeta segments. The CDR3 region of rearranged TCR beta genes was amplified from genomic DNA by a multiplex PCR assay. Amplified TCR beta libraries were sequenced as 87-base-pair reads on the Illumina HiSeq System. Processing in the source paper ran as follows. A later analysis tallied 75 million to 95 million unique TCR beta chains across the 640 or so repertoires, and 10 million to 11 million of those chains were shared by two or more donors. Raw reads were error-corrected and collapsed into unique sequences with a nearest-neighbor algorithm that merged closely related sequences to remove PCR and sequencing errors. V, D and J gene segments were assigned by aligning CDR3 sequences to IMGT reference sequences. For a sequence to be retained, a match of at least six nucleotides to both a V gene segment and a J gene segment was required. Rearrangements were called productive when the CDR3 lacked stop codons and stayed in frame with V and J; all others were non-productive. Following IMGT convention, CDR3 was defined as the stretch from the second conserved V-encoded cysteine up to the conserved J-encoded phenylalanine. The earlier analysis of 500 to 650 of the donors excluded any sequence lacking an unambiguous match to a single V gene segment. In an earlier analysis of 450 to 700 of the donors, V segments were called functional above 56.7% productive rearrangements and were called segregating when the between-donor standard deviation exceeded 5%. A statistical classification framework was built for diagnosing cytomegalovirus status from the catalog of TCR beta chain sequences. In a later analysis, TCR nucleotide sequences were compared against IMGT/GENE-DB human TR gene sequences so that V and J genes could be assigned. Using the TCRdist pipeline, a later analysis assigned CDR3 sequences along with most-parsimonious VDJ recombination scenarios. In a later analysis, each TCR beta chain was defined by its CDR3 amino acid sequence together with its V-gene family, and reads lacking a unique V-gene family were excluded. As a way to deal with suspected cross-contamination and a sequencing artifact, a later analysis dropped 450 to 700 nucleotide sequences that were highly shared and had low generation probability. In a later analysis, a clonal expansion index for each public chain was calculated from normalized within-repertoire ranks of inferred template counts. A later analysis computed generation probabilities with a VDJ recombination model fitted to out-of-frame rearrangements, and checked the results against IGoR. A later analysis scored TCR-TCR, TCR-HLA and TCR-CMV co-occurrence with hypergeometric tests, applying a repertoire-size bias correction to TCR pairs. A later analysis estimated false discovery rates by permuting HLA or CMV assignments 20 times. In a later analysis, co-occurring TCRs were grouped with DBSCAN, and TCRdist sequence similarity was added when clustering was performed within HLA-allele-positive subsets. Repertoires with fewer than 30,000 or more than 120,000 public chains were left out of co-occurrence clustering, as were a handful of repertoires with anomalous nucleotide sharing. TCRdb re-hosts the immuneACCESS table, in-frame sequences only. Its copies lack some clones; in the studies checked, an unresolved V gene accounts for under half of them, and the cause for the rest is not known. The DNA was the basis for D and trimming; V, J and clone size are from that table. The sample contains about 190,000 clones, 86% of them found a single time. Approximately 0.31% of the sample rests with the top ten.

The origin of this receptor is a young woman in good health and CMV-seronegative. Input material: PBMCs. The sequence links TRBV6-5 to TRBJ1-1; a tentative D match to TRBD1 spans 5 bases. The CDR3 protein is CASRDRGRAFF. The nucleotides read TGTGCCAGCAGAGACAGAGGACGGGCTTTCTTT.